This is a list of T cell receptor beta chains from one sample in a study of T cell responses to AZD1222 COVID-19 vaccine. Libraries were prepared by immunoSEQ multiplex PCR; TCRdb keeps only in-frame clonotypes and omits some of them. The sample contains 100,000 to 150,000 clones, 85% to 90% of which appear only once. Sequencing used peripheral blood, obtained on day 0 of AZD1222 vaccination. The receptor set was obtained from an adult in good health. Each CDR3 is given with its conserved first and last residue. The D gene is left open where the match is weak. Clone size appears in some rows only: once, few, many, or a class for an expanded clone.

V: TRBV5-5; J: TRBJ1-4; size: -; D: -; CDR3: CASSFSEKLFF; DNA: TGTGCCAGCAGCTTCTCCGAAAAACTGTTTTTT
V: TRBV11-2; J: TRBJ1-1; size: -; D: TRBD1; CDR3: CASSHRQGMNTEAFF; DNA: TGTGCCAGCAGCCACCGACAGGGGATGAACACTGAAGCTTTCTTT
V: TRBV5-8; J: TRBJ1-5; size: -; D: TRBD1; CDR3: CASSLAGTGAPHF; DNA: TGTGCCAGCAGCTTGGCGGGGACAGGGGCCCCGCATTTT
V: TRBV18; J: TRBJ1-2; size: -; D: -; CDR3: CASSTTGSYGYTF; DNA: TGTGCCAGCTCCACGACCGGCTCCTATGGCTACACCTTC
V: TRBV7-9; J: TRBJ1-6; size: -; D: TRBD1; CDR3: CASSFSRGLTYNSPLHF; DNA: TGTGCCAGCAGTTTTAGCAGGGGGCTGACCTATAATTCACCCCTCCACTTT
V: TRBV29-1; J: TRBJ2-5; size: -; D: TRBD1; CDR3: CSVEDSTGRETQYF; DNA: TGCAGCGTTGAAGATTCGACAGGGCGCGAGACCCAGTACTTC
V: TRBV19; J: TRBJ2-1; size: -; D: -; CDR3: CASSASRVGNEQFF; DNA: TGTGCCAGTAGCGCTAGCAGGGTAGGTAATGAGCAGTTCTTC
V: TRBV7-2; J: TRBJ2-5; size: -; D: -; CDR3: CASSLGTPPRGTQYF; DNA: TGTGCCAGCAGCTTAGGGACTCCACCTAGGGGGACCCAGTACTTC
V: TRBV4-1; J: TRBJ2-7; size: -; D: -; CDR3: CASSYLPGQLYEQYF; DNA: TGCGCCAGCAGCTACCTGCCGGGACAACTCTACGAGCAGTACTTC
V: TRBV6-5; J: TRBJ2-7; size: -; D: TRBD1; CDR3: CASRTTGGDSYEQYF; DNA: TGTGCCAGCAGGACCACAGGGGGCGATAGCTACGAGCAGTACTTC
V: TRBV7-9; J: TRBJ1-1; size: -; D: -; CDR3: CASSLQGGNTEAFF; DNA: TGTGCCAGCAGCTTACAGGGTGGGAACACTGAAGCTTTCTTT
V: TRBV18; J: TRBJ1-4; size: -; D: -; CDR3: CASSTQEDNEKLFF; DNA: TGTGCCAGCTCCACACAGGAAGATAATGAAAAACTGTTTTTT
V: TRBV6-2/TRBV6-3; J: TRBJ2-7; size: once; D: TRBD2; CDR3: CASSSAGVPYEQYF; DNA: TGTGCCAGCAGTTCAGCGGGAGTACCATACGAGCAGTACTTC
V: TRBV4-2; J: TRBJ1-2; size: -; D: -; CDR3: CASSQDAYPNYGYTF; DNA: TGTGCCAGCAGCCAAGATGCTTATCCCAACTATGGCTACACCTTC
V: TRBV3-1/TRBV3-2; J: TRBJ2-7; size: -; D: -; CDR3: CASSQVGQGTYEQYF; DNA: TGTGCCAGCAGCCAAGTGGGGCAGGGGACCTACGAGCAGTACTTC
V: TRBV6-4; J: TRBJ1-6; size: -; D: -; CDR3: CASSEITNSPLHF; DNA: TGTGCCAGCAGTGAGATTACGAATTCACCCCTCCACTTT
V: TRBV5-1; J: TRBJ2-1; size: -; D: TRBD2; CDR3: CASSIAGGAYNEQFF; DNA: TGCGCCAGCAGCATAGCGGGAGGAGCATACAATGAGCAGTTCTTC
V: TRBV13; J: TRBJ2-3; size: -; D: TRBD2; CDR3: CASSLTSGGGTDTQYF; DNA: TGTGCCAGCAGCTTGACTAGCGGGGGGGGCACAGATACGCAGTATTTT
V: TRBV6-5; J: TRBJ1-1; size: -; D: -; CDR3: CASSSGSMNTEAFF; DNA: TGTGCCAGCAGTAGCGGGAGCATGAACACTGAAGCTTTCTTT
V: TRBV12-3/TRBV12-4; J: TRBJ2-5; size: -; D: -; CDR3: CASSFSPETQYF; DNA: TGTGCCAGCAGTTTCTCCCCAGAGACCCAGTACTTC
V: TRBV6-2/TRBV6-3; J: TRBJ1-4; size: -; D: -; CDR3: CASSTTGATNEKLFF; DNA: TGTGCCAGCAGTACGACAGGCGCAACTAATGAAAAACTGTTTTTT
V: TRBV7-8; J: TRBJ1-6; size: -; D: TRBD1; CDR3: CASSLVALGTGGSNSPLHF; DNA: TGTGCCAGCAGCTTAGTAGCGCTAGGGACAGGGGGCAGTAATTCACCCCTCCACTTT
V: TRBV27; J: TRBJ2-3; size: -; D: TRBD1; CDR3: CATCPGQGRSDTQYF; DNA: TGTGCCACCTGCCCTGGACAGGGGAGGTCAGATACGCAGTATTTT
V: TRBV6-4; J: TRBJ2-2; size: -; D: -; CDR3: CASSPAGTVNTGELFF; DNA: TGTGCCAGCAGCCCCGCGGGGACAGTAAACACCGGGGAGCTGTTTTTT
V: TRBV7-8; J: TRBJ2-1; size: -; D: -; CDR3: CASSLARTASYNEQFF; DNA: TGTGCCAGCAGCTTAGCGCGAACAGCATCCTACAATGAGCAGTTCTTC
V: TRBV2; J: TRBJ1-2; size: -; D: TRBD1; CDR3: CASSDVGTGSLGYTF; DNA: TGTGCCAGCAGTGACGTGGGGACAGGGTCCCTTGGCTACACCTTC
V: TRBV7-2; J: TRBJ1-5; size: -; D: TRBD1; CDR3: CASSLVGTGSQPQHF; DNA: TGTGCCAGCAGCTTAGTGGGGACAGGGTCTCAGCCCCAGCATTTT
V: TRBV2; J: TRBJ1-3; size: -; D: -; CDR3: CASSEEGGPGNTIYF; DNA: TGTGCCAGCAGTGAAGAGGGGGGACCTGGAAACACCATATATTTT
V: TRBV2; J: TRBJ2-7; size: -; D: -; CDR3: CASTALLYEQYF; DNA: TGTGCCAGCACAGCGCTTCTCTACGAGCAGTACTTC
V: TRBV10-3; J: TRBJ2-4; size: -; D: -; CDR3: CAISESTTAKNIQYF; DNA: TGTGCCATCAGTGAGTCTACGACAGCCAAAAACATTCAGTACTTC
V: TRBV7-9; J: TRBJ2-1; size: -; D: TRBD2; CDR3: CASSLAPRRLAGGRNEQFF; DNA: TGTGCCAGCAGCTTAGCCCCGAGGAGACTAGCGGGGGGGCGGAATGAGCAGTTCTTC
V: TRBV12-5; J: TRBJ1-2; size: -; D: -; CDR3: CASGNHRASNYGYTF; DNA: TGTGCTAGTGGTAACCACAGGGCTTCTAACTATGGCTACACCTTC
V: TRBV2; J: TRBJ1-6; size: few; D: TRBD1; CDR3: CASTEQGARDSPLHF; DNA: TGTGCCAGCACGGAGCAGGGGGCGAGGGATTCACCCCTCCACTTT
V: TRBV7-8; J: TRBJ1-2; size: -; D: -; CDR3: CASSPAFRVTYGYTF; DNA: TGTGCCAGCAGCCCAGCGTTCCGGGTCACCTATGGCTACACCTTC
V: TRBV5-8; J: TRBJ2-7; size: -; D: TRBD2; CDR3: CASSVDVAGVFVEQYF; DNA: TGTGCCAGCAGCGTAGATGTAGCGGGAGTGTTTGTCGAGCAGTACTTC
V: TRBV3-1/TRBV3-2; J: TRBJ1-6; size: -; D: -; CDR3: CASSQGGGAHSPLHF; DNA: TGTGCCAGCAGCCAAGGTGGGGGGGCGCATTCACCCCTCCACTTT
V: TRBV7-9; J: TRBJ1-4; size: -; D: TRBD1; CDR3: CASRKDRGTTNEKLFF; DNA: TGTGCCAGCAGGAAGGACAGGGGGACGACTAATGAAAAACTGTTTTTT
V: TRBV11-2; J: TRBJ2-1; size: few; D: -; CDR3: CASSSSAYYNEQFF; DNA: TGTGCCAGCAGCTCCTCCGCCTATTACAATGAGCAGTTCTTC
V: TRBV21-1; J: TRBJ2-2; size: once; D: -; CDR3: CASSKCGGLGDRENTGELFF; DNA: TGTGCCAGCAGCAAATGTGGAGGCCTCGGGGACAGGGAGAACACCGGGGAGCTGTTTTTT
V: TRBV12-3/TRBV12-4; J: TRBJ2-3; size: -; D: -; CDR3: CASSFEPETQYF; DNA: TGTGCCAGCAGTTTTGAACCCGAGACGCAGTATTTT
V: TRBV7-3; J: TRBJ2-1; size: -; D: TRBD2; CDR3: CASSLNPAGGRSYNEQFF; DNA: TGTGCCAGCAGCTTAAATCCAGCGGGGGGGCGGTCCTACAATGAGCAGTTCTTC
V: TRBV3-1/TRBV3-2; J: TRBJ1-2; size: -; D: -; CDR3: CASSQARVNYGYTF; DNA: TGTGCCAGCAGCCAAGCCAGGGTAAACTATGGCTACACCTTC
V: TRBV11-3; J: TRBJ1-1; size: -; D: TRBD1; CDR3: CASSSTGQGVLKVFF; DNA: TGTGCCAGCAGCTCAACCGGACAGGGGGTATTGAAGGTTTTCTTT
V: TRBV9; J: TRBJ1-2; size: -; D: TRBD1; CDR3: CASSVDRQGYGYTF; DNA: TGTGCCAGCAGCGTAGACCGACAGGGGTATGGCTACACCTTC
V: TRBV7-8; J: TRBJ2-2; size: -; D: -; CDR3: CASSLVGGTGELFF; DNA: TGTGCCAGCAGCTTAGTGGGTGGGACCGGGGAGCTGTTTTTT
V: TRBV7-9; J: TRBJ1-3; size: -; D: -; CDR3: CASSPQSGNTIYF; DNA: TGTGCCAGCAGTCCCCAGAGCGGAAACACCATATATTTT
V: TRBV6-5; J: TRBJ2-7; size: -; D: TRBD1; CDR3: CASSRTGGGYEQYF; DNA: TGTGCCAGCAGTCGGACAGGGGGAGGCTACGAGCAGTACTTC